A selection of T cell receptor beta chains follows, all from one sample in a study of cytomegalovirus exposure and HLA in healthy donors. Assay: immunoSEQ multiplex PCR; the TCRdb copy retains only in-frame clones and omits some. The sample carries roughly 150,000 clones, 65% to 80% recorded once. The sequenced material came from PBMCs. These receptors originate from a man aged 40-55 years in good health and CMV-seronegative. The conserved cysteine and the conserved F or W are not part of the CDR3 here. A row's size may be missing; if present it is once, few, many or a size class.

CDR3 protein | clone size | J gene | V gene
ASSSGTSGSYEQY | . | TRBJ2-7 | TRBV11-2
ASTTPSVLRGTSNTGELF | . | TRBJ2-2 | TRBV13
AWSVGVPISGNTIY | . | TRBJ1-3 | TRBV30
AWSVQDRPQPQH | . | TRBJ1-5 | TRBV30
ASSESIGTQY | . | TRBJ2-5 | TRBV2
ASSSSGTGHQPQH | . | TRBJ1-5 | TRBV7-6
ASGRSQAETQY | . | TRBJ2-5 | TRBV4-1
ASSDSLGTVSYEQY | . | TRBJ2-7 | TRBV2
ASSLGGGTLSYEQY | . | TRBJ2-7 | TRBV11-2
ASSLVPRGAHNEQF | . | TRBJ2-1 | TRBV5-1
ASSPQHHTEAF | . | TRBJ1-1 | TRBV27
ASSLGIEYEQY | . | TRBJ2-7 | TRBV11-2
ASSQEGGGGAVADTQY | few | TRBJ2-3 | TRBV4-3
ASSQEPGTINSPLH | . | TRBJ1-6 | TRBV4-1
ASRSTGGGGQPQH | . | TRBJ1-5 | TRBV5-8
ASRRSGTGTDTQY | . | TRBJ2-3 | TRBV6-5
ASNPGVGYGYT | . | TRBJ1-2 | TRBV28
ASSSTYGYT | . | TRBJ1-2 | TRBV5-1
ASSPRDNLNTEAF | . | TRBJ1-1 | TRBV18
ASSKQGVNEKLF | few | TRBJ1-4 | TRBV9
ASSSLAGGRETQY | once | TRBJ2-5 | TRBV27
ASSGQGYGYT | . | TRBJ1-2 | TRBV7-9
ASSDGLIPTYEQY | . | TRBJ2-7 | TRBV6-1
ASNDNPTQPQH | . | TRBJ1-5 | TRBV19
ASSRGTSGMQETQY | . | TRBJ2-5 | TRBV7-9
ASSQELWRGPGLAYEQY | . | TRBJ2-7 | TRBV4-2
ASSLSGDTQY | . | TRBJ2-3 | TRBV7-9
ASSLGGLGYQPQH | . | TRBJ1-5 | TRBV5-6
AGSQGASVGDTQY | . | TRBJ2-3 | TRBV9
ASSVAGGLGEKLF | . | TRBJ1-4 | TRBV9
ASSEWGEGGDHTDTQY | . | TRBJ2-3 | TRBV25-1
ASSLGTGAYEQY | . | TRBJ2-7 | TRBV7-8
ASSGTGGGKLF | few | TRBJ1-4 | TRBV6-1
ASSLGWAGPNYGYT | . | TRBJ1-2 | TRBV7-9
ASRQGRSEQY | . | TRBJ2-7 | TRBV6-5
AGTIGGRVTDTQY | . | TRBJ2-3 | TRBV6-1